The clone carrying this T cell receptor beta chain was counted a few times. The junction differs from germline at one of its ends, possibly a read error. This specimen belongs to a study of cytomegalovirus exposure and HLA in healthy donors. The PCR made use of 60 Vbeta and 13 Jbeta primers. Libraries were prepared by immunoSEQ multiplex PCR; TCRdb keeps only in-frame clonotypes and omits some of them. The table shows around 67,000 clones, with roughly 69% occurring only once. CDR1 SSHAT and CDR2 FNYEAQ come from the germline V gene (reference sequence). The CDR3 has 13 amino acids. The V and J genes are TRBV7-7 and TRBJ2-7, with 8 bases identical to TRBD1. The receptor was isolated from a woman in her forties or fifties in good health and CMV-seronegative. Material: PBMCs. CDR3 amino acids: CASSKTGDHEQYF. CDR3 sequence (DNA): TGTGCTAGCAGCAAGACAGGGGACCACGAGCAGTACTTC.